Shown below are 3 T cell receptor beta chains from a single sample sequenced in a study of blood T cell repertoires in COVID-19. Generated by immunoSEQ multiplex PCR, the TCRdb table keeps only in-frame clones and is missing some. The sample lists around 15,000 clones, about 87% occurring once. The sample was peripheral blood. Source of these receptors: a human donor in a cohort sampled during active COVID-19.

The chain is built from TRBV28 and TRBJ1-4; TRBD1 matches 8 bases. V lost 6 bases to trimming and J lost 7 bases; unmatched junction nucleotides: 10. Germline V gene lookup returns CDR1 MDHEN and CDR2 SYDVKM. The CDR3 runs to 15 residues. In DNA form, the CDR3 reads TGTGCCAGCAGACCAGGACAGGGTGGCTTTGAAAAACTGTTTTTT. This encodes CASRPGQGGFEKLFF.

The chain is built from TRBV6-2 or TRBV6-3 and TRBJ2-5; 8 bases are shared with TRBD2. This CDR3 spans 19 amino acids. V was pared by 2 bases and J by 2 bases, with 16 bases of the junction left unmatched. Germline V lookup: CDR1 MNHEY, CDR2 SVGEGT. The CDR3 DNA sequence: TGTGCCAGCAGTTACCATCCAGGGGAAGCGGGGGCTAAGCAAGAGACCCAGTACTTC. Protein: CASSYHPGEAGAKQETQYF.

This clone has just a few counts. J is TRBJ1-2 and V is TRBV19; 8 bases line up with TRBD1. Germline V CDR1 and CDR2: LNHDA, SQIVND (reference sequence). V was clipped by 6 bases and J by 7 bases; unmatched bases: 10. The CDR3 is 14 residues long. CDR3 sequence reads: CASSVSTGAGGYTF. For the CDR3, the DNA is TGTGCCAGTAGCGTATCGACAGGGGCCGGTGGCTACACCTTC.